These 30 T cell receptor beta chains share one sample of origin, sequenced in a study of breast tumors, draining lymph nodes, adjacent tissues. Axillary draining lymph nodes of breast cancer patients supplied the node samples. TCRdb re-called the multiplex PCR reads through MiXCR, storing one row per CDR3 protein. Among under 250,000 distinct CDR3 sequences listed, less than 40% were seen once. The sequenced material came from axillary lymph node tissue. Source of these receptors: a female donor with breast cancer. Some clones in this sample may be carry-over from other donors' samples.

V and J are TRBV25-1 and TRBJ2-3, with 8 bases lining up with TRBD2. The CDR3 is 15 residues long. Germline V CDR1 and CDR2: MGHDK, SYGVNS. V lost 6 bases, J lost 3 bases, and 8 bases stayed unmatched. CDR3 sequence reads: CASRIGQRGTDTQYF. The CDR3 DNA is TGTGCCAGCAGGATAGGACAGCGGGGGACAGATACGCAGTATTTT.

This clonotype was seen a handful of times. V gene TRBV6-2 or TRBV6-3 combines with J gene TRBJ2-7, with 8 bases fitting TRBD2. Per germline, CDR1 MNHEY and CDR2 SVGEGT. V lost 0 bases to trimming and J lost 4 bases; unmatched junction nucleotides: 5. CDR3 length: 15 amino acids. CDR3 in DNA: TGTGCCAGCAGTTACTCGAACGTAGCGGGGTACGAGCAGTACTTC. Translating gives CASSYSNVAGYEQYF.

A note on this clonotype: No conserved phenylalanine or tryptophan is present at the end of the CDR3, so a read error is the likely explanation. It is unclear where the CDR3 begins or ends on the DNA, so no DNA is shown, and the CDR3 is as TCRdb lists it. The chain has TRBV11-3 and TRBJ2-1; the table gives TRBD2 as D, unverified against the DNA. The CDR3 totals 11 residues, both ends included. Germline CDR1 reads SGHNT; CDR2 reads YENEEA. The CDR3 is CASSSGLGGTS.

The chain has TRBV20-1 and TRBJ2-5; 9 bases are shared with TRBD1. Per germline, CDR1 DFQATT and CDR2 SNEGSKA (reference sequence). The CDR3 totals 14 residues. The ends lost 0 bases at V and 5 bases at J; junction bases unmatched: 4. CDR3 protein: CSARETGGLETQYF. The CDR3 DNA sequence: TGCAGTGCTAGAGAAACAGGGGGCCTGGAGACCCAGTACTTC.

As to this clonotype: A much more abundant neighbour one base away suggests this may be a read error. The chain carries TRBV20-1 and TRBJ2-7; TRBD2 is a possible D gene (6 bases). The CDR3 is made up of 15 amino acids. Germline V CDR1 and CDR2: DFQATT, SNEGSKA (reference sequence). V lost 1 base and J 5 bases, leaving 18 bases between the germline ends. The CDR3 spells CSARGGLANTNEQYF. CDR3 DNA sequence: TGCAGTGCTAGAGGAGGGCTAGCGAATACCAACGAGCAGTACTTC.

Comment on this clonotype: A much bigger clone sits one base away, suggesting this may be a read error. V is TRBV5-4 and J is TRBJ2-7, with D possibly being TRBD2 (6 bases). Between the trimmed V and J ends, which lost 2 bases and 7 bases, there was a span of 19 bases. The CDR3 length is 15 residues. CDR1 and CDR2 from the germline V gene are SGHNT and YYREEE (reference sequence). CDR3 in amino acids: CASSFQTAGGREQYF. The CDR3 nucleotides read TGTGCCAGCAGCTTTCAGACAGCGGGTGGGAGGGAGCAGTACTTC.

The CDR3 bases are TGTGCCAGCAGTGAGTCCGGCGGGAGGTTTGAGACCCAGTACTTC. Translation: CASSESGGRFETQYF. V and J are TRBV2 and TRBJ2-5; the match to TRBD2 covers 8 bases. V lost 3 bases to trimming and J lost 5 bases; unmatched junction nucleotides: 8. The length of the CDR3 is 15 residues. Per the germline V gene, CDR1 is SNHLY and CDR2 is FYNNEI. Drawing the rest from reference TRBV2 and TRBJ2-5, the complete variable domain is EPEVTQTPSHQVTQMGQEVILRCVPISNHLYFYWYRQILGQKVEFLVSFYNNEISEKSEIFDDQFSVERPDGSNFTLKIRSTKLEDSAMYFCASSESGGRFETQYFGPGTRLLVL.

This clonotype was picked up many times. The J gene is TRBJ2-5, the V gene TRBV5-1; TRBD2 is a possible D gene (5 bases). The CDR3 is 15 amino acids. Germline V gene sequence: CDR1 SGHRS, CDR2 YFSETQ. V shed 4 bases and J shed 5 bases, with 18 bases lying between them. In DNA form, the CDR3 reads TGCGCCAGCAGCGAAAAACTAGGGTTAGGGGAGACCCAGTACTTC. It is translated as CASSEKLGLGETQYF.

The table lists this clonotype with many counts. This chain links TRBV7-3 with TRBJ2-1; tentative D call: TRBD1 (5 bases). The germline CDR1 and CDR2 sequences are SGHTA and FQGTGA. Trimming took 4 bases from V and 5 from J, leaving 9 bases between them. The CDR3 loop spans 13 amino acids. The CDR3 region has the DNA TGTGCCAGCAGCTCGACAGTCCACAATGAGCAGTTCTTC. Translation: CASSSTVHNEQFF.

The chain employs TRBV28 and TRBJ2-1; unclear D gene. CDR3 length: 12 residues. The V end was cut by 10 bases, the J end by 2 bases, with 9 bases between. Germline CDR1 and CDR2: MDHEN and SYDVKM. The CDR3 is CATGGTYNEQFF. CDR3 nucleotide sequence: TGTGCCACGGGTGGGACCTACAATGAGCAGTTCTTC.

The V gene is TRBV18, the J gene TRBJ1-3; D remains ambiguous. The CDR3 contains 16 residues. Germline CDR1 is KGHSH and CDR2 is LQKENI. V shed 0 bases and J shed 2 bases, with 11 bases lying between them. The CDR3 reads CASSPPVRGTGNTIYF. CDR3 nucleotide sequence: TGTGCCAGCTCACCACCGGTACGAGGGACTGGAAACACCATATATTTT.

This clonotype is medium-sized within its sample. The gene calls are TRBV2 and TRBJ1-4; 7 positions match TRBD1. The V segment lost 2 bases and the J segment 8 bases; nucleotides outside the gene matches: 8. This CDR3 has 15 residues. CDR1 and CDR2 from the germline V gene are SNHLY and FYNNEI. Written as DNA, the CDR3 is TGTGCCAGCAGTGAACTCCAGGGGGAGAGGGAAAAACTGTTTTTT. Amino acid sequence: CASSELQGEREKLFF.

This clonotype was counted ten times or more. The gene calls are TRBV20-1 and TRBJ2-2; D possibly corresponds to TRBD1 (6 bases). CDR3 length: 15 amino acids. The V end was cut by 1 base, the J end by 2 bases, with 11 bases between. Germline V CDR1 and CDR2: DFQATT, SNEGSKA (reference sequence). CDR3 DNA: TGCAGTGCTAGAGTGAAACAGGGCAACACCGGGGAGCTGTTTTTT. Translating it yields CSARVKQGNTGELFF.

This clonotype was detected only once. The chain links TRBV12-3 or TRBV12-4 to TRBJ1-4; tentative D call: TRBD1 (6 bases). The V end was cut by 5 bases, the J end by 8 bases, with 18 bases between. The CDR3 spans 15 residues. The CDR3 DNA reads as TGTGCCAGCAGTCGTAGGGGGGTTGGAGGAGAAAAACTGTTTTTT. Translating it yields CASSRRGVGGEKLFF.

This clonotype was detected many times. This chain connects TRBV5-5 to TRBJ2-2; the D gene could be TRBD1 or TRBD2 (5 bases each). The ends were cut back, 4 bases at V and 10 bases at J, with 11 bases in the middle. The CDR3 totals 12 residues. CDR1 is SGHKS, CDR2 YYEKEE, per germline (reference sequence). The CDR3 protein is CASSQGPLELFF. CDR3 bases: TGTGCCAGCAGCCAGGGACCTCTGGAGCTGTTTTTT. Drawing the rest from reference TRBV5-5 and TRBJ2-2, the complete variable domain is DAGVTQSPTHLIKTRGQQVTLRCSPISGHKSVSWYQQVLGQGPQFIFQYYEKEERGRGNFPDRFSARQFPNYSSELNVNALLLGDSALYLCASSQGPLELFFGEGSRLTVL.

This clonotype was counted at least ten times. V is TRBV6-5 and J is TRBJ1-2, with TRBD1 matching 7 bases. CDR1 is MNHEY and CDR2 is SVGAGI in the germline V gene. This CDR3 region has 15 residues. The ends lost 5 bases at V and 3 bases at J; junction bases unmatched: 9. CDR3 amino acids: CASSATTGNYYGYTF. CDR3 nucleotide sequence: TGTGCCAGCAGTGCCACGACAGGGAATTACTATGGCTACACCTTC.

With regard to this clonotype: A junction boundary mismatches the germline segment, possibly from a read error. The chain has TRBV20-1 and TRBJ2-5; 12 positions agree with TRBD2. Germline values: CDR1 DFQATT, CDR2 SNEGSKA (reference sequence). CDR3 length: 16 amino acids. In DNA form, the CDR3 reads TGCAGTGCCCGGTCCCGGACTAGCGGGGCCCAAGGGACCCAGTACTTC. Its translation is CSARSRTSGAQGTQYF.

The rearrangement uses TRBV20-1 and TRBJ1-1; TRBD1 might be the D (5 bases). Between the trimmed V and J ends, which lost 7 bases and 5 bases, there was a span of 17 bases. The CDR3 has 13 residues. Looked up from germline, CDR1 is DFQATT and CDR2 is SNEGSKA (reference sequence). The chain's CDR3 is CSVPGRGRTEAFF. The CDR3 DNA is TGCAGTGTTCCGGGACGGGGAAGAACTGAAGCTTTCTTT.

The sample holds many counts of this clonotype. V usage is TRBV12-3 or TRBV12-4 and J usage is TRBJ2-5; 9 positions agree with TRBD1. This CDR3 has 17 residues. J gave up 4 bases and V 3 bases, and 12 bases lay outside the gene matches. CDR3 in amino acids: CASSFALRQGDGETQYF. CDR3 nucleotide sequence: TGTGCCAGCAGTTTCGCGCTCCGACAGGGGGACGGAGAGACCCAGTACTTC.

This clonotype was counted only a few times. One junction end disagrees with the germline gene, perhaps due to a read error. CDR3: CASSLKVETHYF. The CDR3 nucleotides are TGCGCCAGCAGCTTGAAGGTGGAGACCCACTACTTC. The chain employs TRBV5-1 and TRBJ2-5; D call uncertain. Germline-derived CDR1 and CDR2 are SGHRS and YFSETQ. The CDR3 loop spans 12 amino acids. The full variable domain, completed using reference TRBV5-1 and TRBJ2-5, is KAGVTQTPRYLIKTRGQQVTLSCSPISGHRSVSWYQQTPGQGLQFLFEYFSETQRNKGNFPGRFSGRQFSNSRSEMNVSTLELGDSALYLCASSLKVETHYFGPGTRLLVL.

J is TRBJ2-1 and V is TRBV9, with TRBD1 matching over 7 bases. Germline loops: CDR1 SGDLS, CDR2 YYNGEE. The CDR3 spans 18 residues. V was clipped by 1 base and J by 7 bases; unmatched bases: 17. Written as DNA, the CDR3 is TGTGCCAGCAGCGTATCGCCTCGATCCGACAGGGTGAATAATGAGCAGTTCTTC. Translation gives CASSVSPRSDRVNNEQFF. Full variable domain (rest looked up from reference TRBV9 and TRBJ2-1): DSGVTQTPKHLITATGQRVTLRCSPRSGDLSVYWYQQSLDQGLQFLIQYYNGEERAKGNILERFSAQQFPDLHSELNLSSLELGDSALYFCASSVSPRSDRVNNEQFFGPGTRLTVL.

The CDR3 region is CASSQSGRNNEQFF. CDR3 bases: TGTGCCAGCAGCCAGAGCGGGAGAAACAATGAGCAGTTCTTC. The genes are TRBV5-6 and TRBJ2-1; 8 nucleotides line up with TRBD2. CDR3 length: 14 residues. Germline V gene lookup returns CDR1 SGHDT and CDR2 YYEEEE. Trimming took 4 bases from V and 5 from J; bases not matched to a gene: 5.

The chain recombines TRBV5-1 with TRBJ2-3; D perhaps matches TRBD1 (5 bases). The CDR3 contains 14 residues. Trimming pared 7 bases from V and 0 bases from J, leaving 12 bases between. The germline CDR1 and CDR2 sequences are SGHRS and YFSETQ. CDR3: CASELGPSTDTQYF. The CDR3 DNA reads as TGCGCCAGCGAGTTGGGGCCGAGCACAGATACGCAGTATTTT.

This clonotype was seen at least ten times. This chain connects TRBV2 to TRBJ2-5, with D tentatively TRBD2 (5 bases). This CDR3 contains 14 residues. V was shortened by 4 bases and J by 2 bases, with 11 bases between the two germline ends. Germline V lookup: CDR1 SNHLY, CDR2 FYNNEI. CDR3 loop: CASSVGDIQETQYF. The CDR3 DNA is TGTGCCAGCAGTGTGGGAGATATACAAGAGACCCAGTACTTC.

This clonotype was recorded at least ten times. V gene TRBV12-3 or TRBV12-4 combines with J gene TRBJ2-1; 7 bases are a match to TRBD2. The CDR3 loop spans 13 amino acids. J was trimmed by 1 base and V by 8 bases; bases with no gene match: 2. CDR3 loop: CASGGSSYNEQFF. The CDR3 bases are TGTGCCAGCGGCGGGAGTTCCTACAATGAGCAGTTCTTC.

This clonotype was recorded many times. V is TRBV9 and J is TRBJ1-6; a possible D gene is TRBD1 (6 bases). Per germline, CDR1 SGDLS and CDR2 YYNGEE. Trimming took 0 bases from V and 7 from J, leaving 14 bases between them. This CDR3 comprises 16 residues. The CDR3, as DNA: TGTGCCAGCAGCGTAGGCGGGGGGCAGGGGAATTCACCCCTCCACTTT. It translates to CASSVGGGQGNSPLHF.

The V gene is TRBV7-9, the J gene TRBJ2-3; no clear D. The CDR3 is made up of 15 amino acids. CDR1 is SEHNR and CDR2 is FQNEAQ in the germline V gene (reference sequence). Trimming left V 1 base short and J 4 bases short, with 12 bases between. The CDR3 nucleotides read TGTGCCAGCAGCTTAGACATCGCCGCCGCAGATACGCAGTATTTT. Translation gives CASSLDIAAADTQYF.

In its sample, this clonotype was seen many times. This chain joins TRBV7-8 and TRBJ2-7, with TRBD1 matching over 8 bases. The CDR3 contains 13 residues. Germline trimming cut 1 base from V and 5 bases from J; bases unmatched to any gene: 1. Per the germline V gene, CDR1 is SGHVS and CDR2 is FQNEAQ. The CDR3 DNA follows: TGTGCCAGCAGCTTAGACAGGGGGAACGAGCAGTACTTC. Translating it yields CASSLDRGNEQYF.

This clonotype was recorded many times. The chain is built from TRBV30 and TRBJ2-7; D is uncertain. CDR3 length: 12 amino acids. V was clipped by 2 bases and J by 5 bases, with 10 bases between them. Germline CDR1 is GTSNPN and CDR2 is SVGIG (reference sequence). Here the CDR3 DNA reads TGTGCCTGGAGTCCTAAAGTCCACGAGCAGTACTTC. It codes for CAWSPKVHEQYF. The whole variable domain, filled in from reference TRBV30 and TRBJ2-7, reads SQTIHQWPATLVQPVGSPLSLECTVEGTSNPNLYWYRQAAGRGLQLLFYSVGIGQISSEVPQNLSASRPQDRQFILSSKKLLLSDSGFYLCAWSPKVHEQYFGPGTRLTVT.

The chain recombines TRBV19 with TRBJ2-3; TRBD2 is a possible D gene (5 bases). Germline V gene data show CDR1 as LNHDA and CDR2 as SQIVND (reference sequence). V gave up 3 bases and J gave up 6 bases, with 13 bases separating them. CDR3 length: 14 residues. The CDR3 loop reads CASSIRRGADTQYF. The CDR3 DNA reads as TGTGCCAGTAGTATTCGACGGGGAGCGGATACGCAGTATTTT.